A few counts support the clone carrying this T cell receptor (beta chain). This sample is drawn from a study of blood T cell repertoires in COVID-19. The CDR3 is made up of 13 amino acids. Germline-derived CDR1 and CDR2 are MNHEY and SVGAGI. The junction had 6 bases not matched to a gene; V was cut back by 4 bases and J by 7 bases. In the source study's methods: Scientists estimated how many nucleated cells there were by amplifying reference gene primers. Using immunoSEQ multiplex PCR, the repertoire was profiled, and TCRdb retains in-frame clones only, with some absent. For V, J and clone size, that table is used; D and trimming come from the DNA. There are a few hundred thousand clones in the sample; just over 85% occur only once, and approximately 2.1% lies in the top ten.

The V gene is TRBV6-5, the J gene TRBJ2-7; 8 nucleotides agree with TRBD1. Specimen: peripheral blood. The clonotype comes from a man under 40 who had recovered from COVID-19. The CDR3: CASSLGRGLEQYF. In DNA, the CDR3 is TGTGCCAGCAGTTTGGGCAGGGGGCTTGAGCAGTACTTC.